The clone carrying this T cell receptor beta chain has only one observation. Its specificity is not known. This sample is drawn from a study of PD-1 blockade in classical Hodgkin lymphoma. No patient escaped relapse after autologous stem cell transplantation, and brentuximab vedotin exposure varied. Profiled with immunoSEQ multiplex PCR; TCRdb holds only in-frame clones, not every one. This table holds roughly 70,000 clones, 71% found once. Findings of the study overall: With CD4+ cells, TCR diversity rose significantly by C4D1, but not with CD8+ cells.

The material sequenced was peripheral blood mononuclear cells (PBMCs), taken before the second cycle of nivolumab. This clonotype was sampled from a human donor with classical Hodgkin lymphoma.

Here the CDR3 reads CASRAGGEGFYGYTF. The CDR3 DNA is TGTGCCAGTAGGGCTGGCGGAGAAGGATTCTATGGCTACACCTTC. This chain joins TRBV19 and TRBJ1-2; the D is unclear. Per the germline V gene, CDR1 is LNHDA and CDR2 is SQIVND (reference sequence). The CDR3 has 15 residues. Trimming removed 6 bases from V and 4 bases from J, with 18 bases in between. Full variable domain (remainder filled in from reference TRBV19 and TRBJ1-2): DGGITQSPKYLFRKEGQNVTLSCEQNLNHDAMYWYRQDPGQGLRLIYYSQIVNDFQKGDIAEGYSVSREKKESFPLTVTSAQKNPTAFYLCASRAGGEGFYGYTFGSGTRLTVV.